This T cell receptor (beta chain) was obtained from a study of PD-1 blockade in classical Hodgkin lymphoma. In its sample, this clone was seen a few times. Antigen unknown. Study-wide results and limits: Significantly greater TCR diversity emerged by C4D1 in CD4+ cells but not CD8+ cells. Complete responders' diversity at baseline resembled that of newly diagnosed patients. Undefined causes, possibly disease activity or prior therapy, underlie the repertoire differences.

The data were produced by immunoSEQ multiplex PCR, yet TCRdb's version contains in-frame clones alone and is incomplete. The sample has some 39,000 clones; 88% are singletons. There was relapse after autologous stem cell transplantation in every patient, and there was variation in brentuximab vedotin exposure. V dropped 6 bases and J dropped 1 base, with 13 bases sitting between them. The CDR3 consists of 14 residues. The V gene's germline CDR1 is MNHNS and CDR2 SASEGT. The chain joins TRBV6-1 to TRBJ2-7; no clear D gene. This clonotype originated in a human donor with classical Hodgkin lymphoma. The source material was peripheral blood mononuclear cells (PBMCs), sampled at baseline. Here the CDR3 reads CASSPDRVSYEQYF. The CDR3 DNA reads TGTGCCAGCAGCCCCGATCGGGTTTCCTACGAGCAGTACTTC.